Listed below are T cell receptor beta chains from one sample, sequenced in a study of T cell responses to AZD1222 COVID-19 vaccine. The assay was immunoSEQ multiplex PCR, and TCRdb's table has in-frame clones only and misses some. There are under 110,000 clones in the sample; over 75% occur only once, and about 9.4% lies in the top ten. Sequenced here: peripheral blood, sampled 28 days after the second AZD1222 dose. The receptor set was obtained from an adult who received the AZD1222 COVID-19 vaccine. The CDR3 runs from the conserved cysteine through the conserved F or W. A D gene is named only where the DNA matches it firmly. Some rows mark clone size as missing; the rest say once, few, many or name a class of expanded clone.

TRBJ1-2 | . | . | TRBV19 | TGTGCCAGTAGTTTTCCCGAGGGGGACAATAACTATGGCTACACCTTC | CASSFPEGDNNYGYTF
TRBJ2-1 | few | TRBD2 | TRBV5-1 | TGCGCCAGCAGCTGGGGATTGACTAGCGGTGACAATGAGCAGTTCTTC | CASSWGLTSGDNEQFF
TRBJ1-2 | . | TRBD1 | TRBV28 | TGTGCCAGCAGTTTAGGGCAGGGGGCATGGACCTTC | CASSLGQGAWTF
TRBJ2-5 | . | . | TRBV3-1/TRBV3-2 | TGTGCCAGCAGCCAAGATCGGGTAATCCGGGTGGAGACCCAGTACTTC | CASSQDRVIRVETQYF
TRBJ2-7 | . | . | TRBV4-3 | TGCGCCAGCAGCCAAGAACGCTGGGGCGAGCAGTACTTC | CASSQERWGEQYF
TRBJ2-1 | . | TRBD2 | TRBV5-1 | TGCGCCAGCAGCTTGACTGGCGGGGGGCGAAATGAGCAGTTCTTC | CASSLTGGGRNEQFF
TRBJ1-5 | . | TRBD1 | TRBV7-3 | TGTGCCAGCAGCCACCCGGGACAGAACTATAGCAATCAGCCCCAGCATTTT | CASSHPGQNYSNQPQHF
TRBJ1-1 | . | . | TRBV27 | TGTGCCAGCACCCTCGCCGGGAACACTGAAGCTTTCTTT | CASTLAGNTEAFF
TRBJ2-7 | . | . | TRBV5-5 | TGTGCCAGCAGCTTGAACGCGGGGAGCTCCTACGAGCAGTACTTC | CASSLNAGSSYEQYF
TRBJ1-5 | few | . | TRBV6-1 | TGTGCCAGCAGTGAACAGGCGGGCGGCAATCAGCCCCAGCATTTT | CASSEQAGGNQPQHF
TRBJ1-5 | . | . | TRBV2 | TGTGCCAGCAGAAACAGGGATGGCAATCAGCCCCAGCATTTT | CASRNRDGNQPQHF
TRBJ2-7 | . | TRBD1 | TRBV5-1 | TGCGCCAGCAGCACAGGACAGGGCGAGGCCGAGCAGTACTTC | CASSTGQGEAEQYF
TRBJ1-2 | . | . | TRBV7-9 | TGTGCCAGCAACCCCCAGTGGGAGAGTAACTATGGCTACACCTTC | CASNPQWESNYGYTF
TRBJ2-7 | . | TRBD1 | TRBV2 | TGTGCCAGCAGTGGGCCCGGGACAGGGAGTCTCGAGCAGTACTTC | CASSGPGTGSLEQYF